A selection of T cell receptor beta chains follows, all from one sample in a study of CD8+ T cells in alopecia areata. The method was immunoSEQ multiplex PCR; TCRdb's version includes in-frame clones alone and lacks a portion of them. The profile shows over 14,000 clones, 50% to 60% of them singletons. The sequenced sample was CD4+ Tregs sorted from blood. The receptors were sampled from a human donor with alopecia areata. Each CDR3 is given with its conserved first and last residue. Fields, in order: V gene, J gene, D gene, CDR3 length, clone size, CDR3 protein, CDR3 DNA. The D gene is left open where the match is weak. The size entry is marked missing in some rows and otherwise reads once, few, many or a size class.

v_call: TRBV30; j_call: TRBJ2-1; d_call: NA; cdr3_length: 12; clone_size: NA; cdr3_aa: CAWGNRFNEQFF; cdr3_nt: TGTGCCTGGGGCAACAGATTCAATGAGCAGTTCTTC
v_call: TRBV7-9; j_call: TRBJ2-7; d_call: TRBD1; cdr3_length: 14; clone_size: few; cdr3_aa: CASSGTGGLWEQYF; cdr3_nt: TGTGCCAGCAGCGGGACAGGAGGACTGTGGGAGCAGTACTTC
v_call: TRBV21-1; j_call: TRBJ2-7; d_call: NA; cdr3_length: 12; clone_size: NA; cdr3_aa: CASSTRGPEQYF; cdr3_nt: TGTGCCAGCAGCACCAGGGGTCCCGAGCAGTACTTC
v_call: TRBV27; j_call: TRBJ1-4; d_call: NA; cdr3_length: 17; clone_size: NA; cdr3_aa: CASSLSRQFATNEKLFF; cdr3_nt: TGTGCCAGCAGTTTATCAAGGCAGTTTGCAACTAATGAAAAACTGTTTTTT
v_call: TRBV7-9; j_call: TRBJ2-3; d_call: TRBD2; cdr3_length: 16; clone_size: NA; cdr3_aa: CASSQAGVVRTDTQYF; cdr3_nt: TGTGCCAGCAGCCAAGCGGGAGTGGTTAGGACAGATACGCAGTATTTT
v_call: TRBV29-1; j_call: TRBJ1-2; d_call: TRBD1; cdr3_length: 21; clone_size: NA; cdr3_aa: CSVGFFLITGTGALPHYGYTF; cdr3_nt: TGCAGCGTGGGGTTTTTTCTTATTACCGGGACAGGGGCACTCCCACACTATGGCTACACCTTC
v_call: TRBV18; j_call: TRBJ2-6; d_call: TRBD1; cdr3_length: 17; clone_size: NA; cdr3_aa: CASSPRQGPTGANVLTF; cdr3_nt: TGTGCCAGCTCACCGAGACAGGGGCCAACCGGGGCCAACGTCCTGACTTTC
v_call: TRBV18; j_call: TRBJ1-2; d_call: TRBD1; cdr3_length: 15; clone_size: NA; cdr3_aa: CASSPIQGAKYGYTF; cdr3_nt: TGTGCCAGCTCACCCATACAGGGGGCTAAGTATGGCTACACCTTC
v_call: TRBV7-9; j_call: TRBJ1-4; d_call: NA; cdr3_length: 16; clone_size: few; cdr3_aa: CASSPPRGSSNEKLFF; cdr3_nt: TGTGCCAGCAGCCCACCCCGGGGGTCATCAAATGAAAAACTGTTTTTT
v_call: TRBV5-1; j_call: TRBJ1-2; d_call: NA; cdr3_length: 13; clone_size: once; cdr3_aa: CASSLTTSGGYTF; cdr3_nt: TGCGCCAGCAGCTTAACCACAAGTGGTGGCTACACCTTC
v_call: TRBV29-1; j_call: TRBJ1-5; d_call: NA; cdr3_length: 12; clone_size: NA; cdr3_aa: CSVVTGNQPQHF; cdr3_nt: TGCAGCGTTGTTACAGGCAATCAGCCCCAGCATTTT
v_call: TRBV25-1; j_call: TRBJ1-5; d_call: TRBD1; cdr3_length: 17; clone_size: NA; cdr3_aa: CASSPTGGATFGQPQHF; cdr3_nt: TGTGCCAGCAGCCCGACAGGGGGCGCCACGTTCGGTCAGCCCCAGCATTTT
v_call: TRBV5-1; j_call: TRBJ2-7; d_call: NA; cdr3_length: 15; clone_size: NA; cdr3_aa: CASSDRSSGAYEQYF; cdr3_nt: TGCGCCAGCAGCGACAGGTCTAGCGGTGCCTACGAGCAGTACTTC
v_call: TRBV5-1; j_call: TRBJ2-6; d_call: NA; cdr3_length: 14; clone_size: once; cdr3_aa: CASSGQTGANVLTF; cdr3_nt: TGCGCCAGCAGCGGGCAAACTGGGGCCAACGTCCTGACTTTC
v_call: TRBV2; j_call: TRBJ1-1; d_call: NA; cdr3_length: 17; clone_size: NA; cdr3_aa: CASRILSGQLMNTEAFF; cdr3_nt: TGTGCCAGCAGAATCTTGTCTGGGCAGCTCATGAACACTGAAGCTTTCTTT
v_call: TRBV5-1; j_call: TRBJ2-5; d_call: NA; cdr3_length: 14; clone_size: NA; cdr3_aa: CASSPRQSQETQYF; cdr3_nt: TGCGCCAGCAGCCCCCGACAAAGCCAAGAGACCCAGTACTTC
v_call: TRBV5-1; j_call: TRBJ2-6; d_call: NA; cdr3_length: 17; clone_size: few; cdr3_aa: CASSSRQPHSGANVLTF; cdr3_nt: TGCGCCAGCAGCTCTCGACAGCCTCATTCTGGGGCCAACGTCCTGACTTTC
v_call: TRBV7-9; j_call: TRBJ2-3; d_call: TRBD2; cdr3_length: 16; clone_size: NA; cdr3_aa: CASRGGLAGPTDTQYF; cdr3_nt: TGTGCCAGCAGGGGCGGACTAGCGGGGCCCACAGATACGCAGTATTTT